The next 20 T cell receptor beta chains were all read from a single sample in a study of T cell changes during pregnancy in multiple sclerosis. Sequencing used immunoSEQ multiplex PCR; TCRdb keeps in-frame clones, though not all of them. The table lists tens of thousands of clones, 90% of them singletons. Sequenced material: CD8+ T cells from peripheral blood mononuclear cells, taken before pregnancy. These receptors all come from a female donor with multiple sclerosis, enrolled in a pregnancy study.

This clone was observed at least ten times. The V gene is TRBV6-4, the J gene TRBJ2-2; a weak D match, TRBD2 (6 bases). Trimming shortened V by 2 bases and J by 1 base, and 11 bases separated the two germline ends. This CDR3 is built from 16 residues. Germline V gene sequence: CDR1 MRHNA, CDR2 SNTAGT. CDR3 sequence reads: CASSDGGDLNTGELFF. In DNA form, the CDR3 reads TGTGCCAGCAGTGACGGAGGGGACCTGAACACCGGGGAGCTGTTTTTT.

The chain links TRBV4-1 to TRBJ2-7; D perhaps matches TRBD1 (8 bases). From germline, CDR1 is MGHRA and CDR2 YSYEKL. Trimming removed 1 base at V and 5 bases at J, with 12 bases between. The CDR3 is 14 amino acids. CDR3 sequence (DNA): TGCGCCAGCAGCCAAGTTACAGGGGGGGACGAGCAGTACTTC. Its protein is CASSQVTGGDEQYF.

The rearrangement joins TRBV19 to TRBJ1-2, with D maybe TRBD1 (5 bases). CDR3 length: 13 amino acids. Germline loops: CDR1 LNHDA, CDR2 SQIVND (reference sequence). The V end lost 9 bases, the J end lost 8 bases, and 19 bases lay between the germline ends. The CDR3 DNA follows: TGTGCCAGCCGACCTTCTGGGGGGGTCGGCTACACCTTC. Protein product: CASRPSGGVGYTF.

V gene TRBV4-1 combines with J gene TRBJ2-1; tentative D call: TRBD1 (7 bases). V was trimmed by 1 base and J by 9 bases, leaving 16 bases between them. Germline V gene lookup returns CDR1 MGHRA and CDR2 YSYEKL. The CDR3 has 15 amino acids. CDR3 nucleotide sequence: TGCGCCAGCAGCCAAGGTGGGGCAGGGGGGCTTGAGCAGTTCTTC. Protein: CASSQGGAGGLEQFF.

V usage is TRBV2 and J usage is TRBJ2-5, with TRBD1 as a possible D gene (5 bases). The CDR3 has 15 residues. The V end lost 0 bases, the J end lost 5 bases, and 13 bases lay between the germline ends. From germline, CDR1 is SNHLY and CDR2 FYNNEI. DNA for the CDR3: TGTGCCAGCAGTGAAGCGGGGCTTGTGGGGGAGACCCAGTACTTC. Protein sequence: CASSEAGLVGETQYF.

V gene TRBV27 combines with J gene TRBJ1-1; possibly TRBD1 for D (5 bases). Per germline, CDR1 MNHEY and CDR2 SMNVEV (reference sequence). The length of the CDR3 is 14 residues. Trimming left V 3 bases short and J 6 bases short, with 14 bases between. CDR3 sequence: CASSFSPWDSEAFF. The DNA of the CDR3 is TGTGCCAGCAGTTTCTCACCCTGGGACTCTGAAGCTTTCTTT.

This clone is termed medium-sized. This CDR3 reads CASSVDPGQGAEAFF. The CDR3 DNA follows: TGTGCCAGCAGTGTTGATCCGGGACAGGGGGCTGAAGCTTTCTTT. The chain has TRBV6-4 and TRBJ1-1; 11 nucleotides agree with TRBD1. Per the germline V gene, CDR1 is MRHNA and CDR2 is SNTAGT. This CDR3 contains 15 residues. The J segment lost 6 bases and the V segment lost 4 bases, leaving 7 bases of the junction unmatched.

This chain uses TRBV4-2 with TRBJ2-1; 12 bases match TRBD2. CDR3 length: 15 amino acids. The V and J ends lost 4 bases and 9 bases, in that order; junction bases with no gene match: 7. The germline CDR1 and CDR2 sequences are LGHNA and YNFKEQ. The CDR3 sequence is CASSLASGGATEQFF. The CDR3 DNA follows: TGTGCCAGCAGCCTCGCTAGCGGGGGGGCCACTGAGCAGTTCTTC.

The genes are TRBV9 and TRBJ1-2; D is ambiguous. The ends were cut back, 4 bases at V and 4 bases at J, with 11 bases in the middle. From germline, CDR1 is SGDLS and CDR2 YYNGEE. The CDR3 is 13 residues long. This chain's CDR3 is CASSPNLVYGYTF. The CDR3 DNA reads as TGTGCCAGCAGCCCCAACTTGGTCTATGGCTACACCTTC.

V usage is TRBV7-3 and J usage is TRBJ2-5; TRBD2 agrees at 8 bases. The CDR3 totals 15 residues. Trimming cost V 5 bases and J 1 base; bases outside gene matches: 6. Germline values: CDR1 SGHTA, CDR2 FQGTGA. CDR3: CASSLGGGIQETQYF. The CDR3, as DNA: TGTGCCAGCAGCCTCGGGGGGGGGATCCAAGAGACCCAGTACTTC. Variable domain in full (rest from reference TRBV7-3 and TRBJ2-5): GAGVSQTPSNKVTEKGKYVELRCDPISGHTALYWYRQSLGQGPEFLIYFQGTGAADDSGLPNDRFFAVRPEGSVSTLKIQRTERGDSAVYLCASSLGGGIQETQYFGPGTRLLVL.

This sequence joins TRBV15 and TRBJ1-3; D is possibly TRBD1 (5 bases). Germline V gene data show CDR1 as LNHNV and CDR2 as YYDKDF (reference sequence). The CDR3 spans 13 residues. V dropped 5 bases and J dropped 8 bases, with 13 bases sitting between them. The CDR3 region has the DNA TGTGCCACCAGCCCGGGGGGATCGGACACCATATATTTT. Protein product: CATSPGGSDTIYF.

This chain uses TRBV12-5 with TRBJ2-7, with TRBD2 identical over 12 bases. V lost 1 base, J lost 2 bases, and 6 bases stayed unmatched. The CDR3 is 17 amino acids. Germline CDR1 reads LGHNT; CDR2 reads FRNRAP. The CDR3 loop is CASGLASTSGGTYEQYF. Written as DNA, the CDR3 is TGTGCTAGTGGTTTGGCTTCGACTAGCGGGGGAACCTACGAGCAGTACTTC.

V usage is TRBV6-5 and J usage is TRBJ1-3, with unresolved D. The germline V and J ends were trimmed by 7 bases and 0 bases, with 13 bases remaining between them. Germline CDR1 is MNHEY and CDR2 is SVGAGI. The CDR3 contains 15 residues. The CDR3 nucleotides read TGTGCCAGCACCTCAGGCAGGCTCTCTGGAAACACCATATATTTT. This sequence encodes CASTSGRLSGNTIYF.

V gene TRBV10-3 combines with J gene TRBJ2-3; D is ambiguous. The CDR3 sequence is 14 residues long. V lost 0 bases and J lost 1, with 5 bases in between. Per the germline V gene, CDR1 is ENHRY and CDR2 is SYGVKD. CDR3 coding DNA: TGTGCCATCAGTGAGTCCCCAGGCACAGATACGCAGTATTTT. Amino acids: CAISESPGTDTQYF.

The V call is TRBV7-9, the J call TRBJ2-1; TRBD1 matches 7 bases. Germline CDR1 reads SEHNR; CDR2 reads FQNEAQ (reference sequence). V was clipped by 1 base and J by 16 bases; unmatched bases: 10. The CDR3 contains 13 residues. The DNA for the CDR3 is TGTGCCAGCAGCTTAGAGGGCTACAGGGGAGAATTCTTC. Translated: CASSLEGYRGEFF.

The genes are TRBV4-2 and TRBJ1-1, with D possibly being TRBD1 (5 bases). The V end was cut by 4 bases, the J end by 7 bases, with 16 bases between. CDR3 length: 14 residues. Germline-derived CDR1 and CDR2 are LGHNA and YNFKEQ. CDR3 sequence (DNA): TGTGCCAGCAGCCCGGCAGGAGGGGAACTTGAAGCTTTCTTT. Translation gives CASSPAGGELEAFF.

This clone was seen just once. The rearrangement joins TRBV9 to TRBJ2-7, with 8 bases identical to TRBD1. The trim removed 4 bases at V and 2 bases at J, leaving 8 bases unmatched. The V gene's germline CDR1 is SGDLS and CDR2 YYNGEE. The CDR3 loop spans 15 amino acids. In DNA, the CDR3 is TGTGCCAGCAGCTCTTCGCAGGGGGCACCCTACGAGCAGTACTTC. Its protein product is CASSSSQGAPYEQYF.

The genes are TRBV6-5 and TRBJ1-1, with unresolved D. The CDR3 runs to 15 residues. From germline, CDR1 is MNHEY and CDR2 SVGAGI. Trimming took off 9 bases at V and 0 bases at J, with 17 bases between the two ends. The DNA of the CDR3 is TGTGCCAGTTTCGGAGTTTCAGAATTGAACACTGAAGCTTTCTTT. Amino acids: CASFGVSELNTEAFF.

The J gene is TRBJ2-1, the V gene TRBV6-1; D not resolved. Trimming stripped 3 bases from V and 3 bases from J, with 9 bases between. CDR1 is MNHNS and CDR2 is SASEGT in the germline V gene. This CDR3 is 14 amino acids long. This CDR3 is CASSEFGYYNEQFF. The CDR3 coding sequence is TGTGCCAGCAGTGAGTTCGGGTACTACAATGAGCAGTTCTTC.

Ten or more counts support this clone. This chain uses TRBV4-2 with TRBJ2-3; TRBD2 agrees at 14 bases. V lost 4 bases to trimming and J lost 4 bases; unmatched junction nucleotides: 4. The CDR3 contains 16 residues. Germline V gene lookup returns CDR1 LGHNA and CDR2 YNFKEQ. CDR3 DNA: TGTGCCAGCAGCCCCAGACTAGCGGGGGGGTCAGATACGCAGTATTTT. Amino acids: CASSPRLAGGSDTQYF.